This section outlines one T cell receptor beta chain sequence together with its context. The data originate from a study of blood T cell repertoires in COVID-19. Clones were read by immunoSEQ multiplex PCR, and TCRdb kept only the in-frame ones, dropping some. The table has about 220,000 clones, 82% seen once. It was during active infection that Seattle patients were enrolled and then longitudinally followed. Per germline, CDR1 MDHEN and CDR2 SYDVKM. The CDR3 sequence is 15 residues long. The V gene end was trimmed by 6 bases and the J gene end by 4 bases; junction bases not matched to a gene: 8. The genes are TRBV28 and TRBJ2-7, with 11 bases lining up with TRBD1. This receptor was identified in an elderly woman with COVID-19, enrolled during active disease. The sample was peripheral blood. The CDR3 DNA reads TGTGCCAGCAGAATAGGACAGGGGGCATCTTACGAGCAGTACTTC. Its translation is CASRIGQGASYEQYF.